This TCR beta chain derives from a study of Graves' ophthalmopathy and Graves' hyperthyroidism (dated by TCRdb to 2017 to 2018). General notes on the study: Hyperthyroidism was defined as stable when no progression to ophthalmopathy occurred within 18 months of follow-up. The study used signatures of the TCR beta repertoire to tell Graves' ophthalmopathy apart from Graves' hyperthyroidism and to predict which patients would progress to ophthalmopathy. In total, 135 blood samples were TCR-sequenced: 43 ophthalmopathy, 75 hyperthyroidism and some 17 hyperthyroidism-to-ophthalmopathy patients. To explore V-J signatures that separate ophthalmopathy from hyperthyroidism, a discovery set of about a hundred patients was enrolled, consisting of about 43 with ophthalmopathy and 55 to 65 with stable hyperthyroidism. For independent validation, a separate cohort was made up of 18 hyperthyroidism patients plus 17 patients who later progressed from hyperthyroidism to ophthalmopathy. In several hyperthyroidism patients, the T-cell repertoires found in thyroid tissue were compared with those found in blood. After sampling, hyperthyroidism patients received methimazole starting at 30 mg daily, and ophthalmopathy patients received high-dose intravenous methylprednisolone. Broader findings and caveats from the paper: The 13-signature model separated ophthalmopathy from stable hyperthyroidism with approximately 90% sensitivity and about 81% specificity in cross-validation, and 80%/75% in the test set. In validation, the model predicted ophthalmopathy progression with 55% to 71% sensitivity and roughly 72% specificity; some 13 predicted patients were CT-confirmed with GO in a median of about 7.1 months. Among expanded thyroid clonotypes with frequency above 0.001, most also showed up in blood, which suggests that blood repertoires may reflect the thyroid immune response. Sample size was not statistically predetermined, and group allocation was not concealed from the investigators.

For repertoire sequencing, TCR beta CDR3 regions were amplified from RNA transcripts. A first-round RT-PCR used HTBI primers with the Qiagen OneStep RT-PCR kit, followed by a second-round multiplex PCR, size selection and purification. The libraries underwent paired-end sequencing with 100 bp reads on an Illumina HiSeq2000. The original methods were these. SOAPnuke was used to process the reads, removing any read that contained adapters or uncalled bases, had a mean Phred below 15, or lacked an exact match to the constant primer or identifier. COPE v1.2.5 was used to merge high-quality paired reads. Each unique nucleotide sequence was treated as a clonotype, and MiTCR v1.1 was used to align the clonotypes to the IMGT TRB V, D and J references. The analysis was limited to V-J combinations with a frequency above 0.0001, which together covered over 99% of the repertoires. For each V-J combination, a TCR clonal expansion and chaos score was defined as F50 clonal expansion divided by the chaos observed in the TCRdist matrix. Welch's t-statistics and random forest were used to reduce the features to 10 to 15 V-J combinations, which were then used as input to a naive Bayes classifier. Thyroid-blood repertoire similarity was quantified with the Morisita-Horn index. The public reads were reprocessed in TCRdb via fastp at Q25 and MiXCR, keeping in-frame beta chains. Every distinct CDR3 protein forms one entry, paired with its most common genes and DNA. The V and J calls come from TCRdb's annotation, not from the publication. The sample includes about 1.2 million distinct CDR3 sequences, with less than 45% observed a single time. Clones ranked in the top ten supply 11% of the sample.

The CDR3 starts with the cysteine, ends with the phenylalanine, and has 20 residues. CDR1 SGHVS and CDR2 FNYEAQ were looked up in the germline V gene. The hyperthyroidism patients were 18 to 65 years old and newly diagnosed, with a disease duration of less than 2 months. Patients with other autoimmune diseases, uncontrolled infections, pregnancy or lactation were excluded from the study. Clinical symptoms, serum thyroxine, TRAb, thyroid ultrasound and orbital computed tomography formed the basis of the diagnosis. Total RNA was extracted using Trizol reagent, and RNA quality was checked on an Agilent 2100 Bioanalyzer. This clonotype showed up just once. This receptor's antigen is unknown. The limits of the CDR3 on the DNA are not certain, so only TCRdb's listed CDR3 is given.

The V gene is TRBV7-6 and the J gene is TRBJ2-7; the D segment call TRBD1 is taken from the table without a DNA check. This receptor was identified in an adult man with Graves' hyperthyroidism. The specimen was peripheral blood or thyroid tissue (not recorded which). CDR3 reads: CASSIYLCSVDSQGTYEQYF.